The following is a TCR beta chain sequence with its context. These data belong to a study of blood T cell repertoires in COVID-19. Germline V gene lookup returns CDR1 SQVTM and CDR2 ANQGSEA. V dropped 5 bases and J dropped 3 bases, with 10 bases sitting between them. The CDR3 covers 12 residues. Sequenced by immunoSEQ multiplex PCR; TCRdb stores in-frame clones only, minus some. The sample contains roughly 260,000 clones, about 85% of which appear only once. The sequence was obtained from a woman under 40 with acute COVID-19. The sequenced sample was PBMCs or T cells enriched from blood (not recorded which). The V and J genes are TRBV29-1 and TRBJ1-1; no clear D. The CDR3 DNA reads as TGCAGCGTTACGGTGGTAGACACTGAAGCTTTCTTT. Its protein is CSVTVVDTEAFF. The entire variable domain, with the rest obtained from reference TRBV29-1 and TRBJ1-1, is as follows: SAVISQKPSRDICQRGTSLTIQCQVDSQVTMMFWYRQQPGQSLTLIATANQGSEATYESGFVIDKFPISRPNLTFSTLTVSNMSPEDSSIYLCSVTVVDTEAFFGQGTRLTVV.